This T cell receptor beta chain comes out of a study of T cells and Merkel cell carcinoma outcomes. Germline V gives CDR1 LNHDA, CDR2 SQIVND (reference sequence). CDR3 length: 13 amino acids. Between the trimmed V and J ends, which lost 6 bases and 4 bases, there was a span of 9 bases. The repertoire was sequenced with immunoSEQ multiplex PCR; TCRdb's copy has only in-frame clones and lacks some. The sample contains about 2,100 clones, around 89% of which appear only once. Sequenced sample: tumor tissue from Merkel cell carcinoma. The chain couples TRBV19 to TRBJ2-2; D call uncertain. The origin of this receptor is a human donor with Merkel cell carcinoma. The CDR3 DNA sequence: TGTGCCAGTAGGACGATGGGCACCGGGGAGCTGTTTTTT. It yields the protein CASRTMGTGELFF. Based on the CDR3 plus reference TRBV19 and TRBJ2-2, the full variable domain is DGGITQSPKYLFRKEGQNVTLSCEQNLNHDAMYWYRQDPGQGLRLIYYSQIVNDFQKGDIAEGYSVSREKKESFPLTVTSAQKNPTAFYLCASRTMGTGELFFGEGSRLTVL.